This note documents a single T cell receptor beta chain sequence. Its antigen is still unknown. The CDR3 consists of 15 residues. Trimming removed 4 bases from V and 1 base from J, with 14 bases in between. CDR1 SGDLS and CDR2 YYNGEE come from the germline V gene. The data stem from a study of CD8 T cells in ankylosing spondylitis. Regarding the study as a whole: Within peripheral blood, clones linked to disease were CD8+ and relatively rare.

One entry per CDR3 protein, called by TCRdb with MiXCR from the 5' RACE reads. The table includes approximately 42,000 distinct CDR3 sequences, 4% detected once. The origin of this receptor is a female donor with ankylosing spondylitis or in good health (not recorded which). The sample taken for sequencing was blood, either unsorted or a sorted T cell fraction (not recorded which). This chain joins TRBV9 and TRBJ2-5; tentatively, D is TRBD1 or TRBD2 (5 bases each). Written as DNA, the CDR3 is TGTGCCAGCAGCCAAAATTCGGGGACCCAAGAGACCCAGTACTTC. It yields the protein CASSQNSGTQETQYF.